Below are 21 T cell receptor beta chains sequenced from a single sample in a study of cytomegalovirus exposure and HLA in healthy donors. TCRdb's table, derived via immunoSEQ multiplex PCR, lists solely in-frame clones and lacks some. The sample has roughly 150,000 clones, 88% seen once. Input material: PBMCs. Source of these receptors: a man aged 18 to 30 in good health and CMV-seronegative.

On this clone: This same CDR3 is encoded by further DNA sequences in the sample. The rearrangement uses TRBV5-6 and TRBJ2-7; no clear D. Deletions cut 0 bases from V and 0 bases from J, with 4 bases between. The CDR3 has 13 amino acids. CDR1 is SGHDT and CDR2 is YYEEEE in the germline V gene. The CDR3 is CASSLGASYEQYF. CDR3 coding DNA: TGTGCCAGCAGCTTGGGAGCCTCCTACGAGCAGTACTTC.

This chain links TRBV9 with TRBJ2-1, with D perhaps TRBD1 (5 bases). CDR3 length: 15 residues. V lost 0 bases to trimming and J lost 2 bases, with 9 bases between them. Per the germline V gene, CDR1 is SGDLS and CDR2 is YYNGEE. In nucleotides, the CDR3 is TGTGCCAGCAGCGTAGAGGGGCCCCCCTACAATGAGCAGTTCTTC. Protein sequence: CASSVEGPPYNEQFF.

For the CDR3, the DNA is TGTGCCAGCACCCTGACAGAGTTCAGCTCCTACGAGCAGTACTTC. Its protein is CASTLTEFSSYEQYF. V and J are TRBV6-1 and TRBJ2-7; D perhaps matches TRBD1 (5 bases). The germline V and J ends were trimmed by 7 bases and 0 bases, with 16 bases remaining between them. Germline loops: CDR1 MNHNS, CDR2 SASEGT. This CDR3 is 15 amino acids long.

The chain joins TRBV27 to TRBJ1-2; TRBD1 matches at 7 bases. Germline lookup yields CDR1 MNHEY and CDR2 SMNVEV (reference sequence). Losses at the gene ends were 5 bases for V and 6 bases for J; bases not matched to a gene: 12. CDR3 length equals 15 residues. This CDR3 is CASSPNSGTDNGYTF. DNA for the CDR3: TGTGCCAGCAGTCCGAACTCCGGGACAGACAATGGCTACACCTTC.

The chain has TRBV20-1 and TRBJ2-7; 8 nucleotides line up with TRBD1. This CDR3 has 11 amino acids. CDR1 and CDR2 from the germline V gene are DFQATT and SNEGSKA (reference sequence). CDR3 loop: CTLQGVGEQYV. CDR3 DNA: TGCACCTTACAGGGGGTGGGAGAGCAGTACGTC.

The CDR3 spells CASSVLAGSYEQYF. In nucleotides, the CDR3 is TGTGCCAGCAGCGTACTAGCGGGCTCCTACGAGCAGTACTTC. The rearrangement uses TRBV5-4 and TRBJ2-7; TRBD2 aligns across 9 bases. Losses at the gene ends were 4 bases for V and 0 bases for J; bases not matched to a gene: 2. The CDR3 consists of 14 residues. The germline CDR1 and CDR2 sequences are SGHNT and YYREEE (reference sequence).

This chain connects TRBV21-1 to TRBJ2-3; the D call TRBD2 from the table was never checked on the DNA. TRBV21-1 is a pseudogene. The CDR3 loop spans 15 amino acids. CDR3 sequence: CASSTRATSGYTQYF. The CDR3 coding sequence is TGTGCCAGCAGCACTAGGGCTACTAGCGGATATACGCAGTATTTT.

In this sample, this clone turned up once. V and J are TRBV6-5 and TRBJ2-2; a weak D match, TRBD1 (6 bases). The germline gives CDR1 MNHEY, CDR2 SVGAGI. This CDR3 is 12 amino acids long. V lost 9 bases and J lost 8, with 13 bases in between. This CDR3 is CASSQGSGELFF. Here the CDR3 DNA reads TGTGCCAGTTCACAGGGATCAGGGGAGCTGTTTTTT.

The table lists this clone with a few counts. The chain links TRBV4-2 to TRBJ1-5, with 12 nucleotides matching TRBD1. The V gene's germline CDR1 is LGHNA and CDR2 YNFKEQ. Trimming cost V 0 bases and J 7 bases; bases outside gene matches: 4. The CDR3 is 16 amino acids. The CDR3 protein is CASSQDEGQGAQPQHF. The CDR3 nucleotides are TGTGCCAGCAGCCAAGATGAGGGACAGGGGGCCCAGCCCCAGCATTTT.

This rearrangement joins TRBV7-2 to TRBJ1-2, with TRBD1 as a possible D gene (6 bases). Deletions cut 4 bases from V and 2 bases from J, with 8 bases between. From germline, CDR1 is SGHTA and CDR2 FQGNSA. CDR3 length: 13 amino acids. The CDR3 DNA sequence: TGTGCCAGCAGCTCCCAGGGGAACTATGGCTACACCTTC. Translation gives CASSSQGNYGYTF. The whole variable domain, filled in from reference TRBV7-2 and TRBJ1-2, reads GAGVSQSPSNKVTEKGKDVELRCDPISGHTALYWYRQSLGQGLEFLIYFQGNSAPDKSGLPSDRFSAERTGGSVSTLTIQRTQQEDSAVYLCASSSQGNYGYTFGSGTRLTVV.

The chain employs TRBV30 and TRBJ2-7, with 7 bases fitting TRBD1. V lost 1 base to trimming and J lost 3 bases; unmatched junction nucleotides: 3. The CDR3 extends over 13 amino acids. CDR1 is GTSNPN, CDR2 SVGIG, per germline (reference sequence). CDR3 protein: CAWSGGQLYEQYV. In nucleotides, the CDR3 is TGTGCCTGGAGTGGGGGACAGCTCTACGAGCAGTACGTC.

The CDR3: CASSPRTGEDGSPLHF. The CDR3 DNA reads as TGCGCCAGCAGCCCGCGGACAGGGGAGGACGGTTCACCCCTCCACTTT. V usage is TRBV5-1 and J usage is TRBJ1-6, with 9 nucleotides matching TRBD1. Per germline, CDR1 SGHRS and CDR2 YFSETQ. The CDR3 loop spans 16 amino acids. V was pared by 4 bases and J by 9 bases, with 11 bases of the junction left unmatched.

This chain joins TRBV4-3 and TRBJ2-2; possibly TRBD2 for D (6 bases). This CDR3 region has 17 residues. The germline gives CDR1 LGHNA, CDR2 YSLEER. Trimming took 1 base from V and 4 from J, leaving 16 bases between them. For the CDR3, the DNA is TGCGCCAGCAGCCAAGGACCGGGGGAATCGAGCACCGGGGAGCTGTTTTTT. Translation: CASSQGPGESSTGELFF.

The CDR3 DNA sequence: TGTGCCAGCCGGGACAGCGAGACTGAAGCTTTCTTT. Its protein is CASRDSETEAFF. The chain is built from TRBV28 and TRBJ1-1; 7 nucleotides align to TRBD1. The junction had 5 bases not matched to a gene; V was cut back by 8 bases and J by 5 bases. The CDR3 runs 12 residues. Germline CDR1 reads MDHEN; CDR2 reads SYDVKM.

With regard to this clone: The junction shows a germline mismatch at one end, possibly a read error. This chain joins TRBV19 and TRBJ1-2, with a tentative D call TRBD1 (6 bases). Germline CDR1 reads LNHDA; CDR2 reads SQIVND (reference sequence). CDR3 length equals 10 residues. The CDR3 spells CASGEQGKDF. As DNA, the CDR3 is TGTGCCAGTGGGGAACAGGGTAAAGACTTC.

V and J are TRBV13 and TRBJ2-1; 8 bases line up with TRBD1. This CDR3 is 13 amino acids long. Germline V gene lookup returns CDR1 PRHDT and CDR2 FYEKMQ (reference sequence). The CDR3 coding sequence is TGTGCAGCAGGGGGCTTCGGGTCCAATGAGCAGTTCTTC. This sequence encodes CAAGGFGSNEQFF.

The rearrangement joins TRBV6-1 to TRBJ1-1; TRBD1 might be the D (5 bases). The CDR3 spans 13 residues. Germline CDR1 is MNHNS and CDR2 is SASEGT. Trimming took off 3 bases at V and 6 bases at J, with 11 bases between the two ends. CDR3 in amino acids: CASSDKSRAEAFF. The CDR3 DNA reads as TGTGCCAGCAGTGATAAATCCAGGGCTGAAGCTTTCTTT.

CDR3 DNA sequence: TGTGCCAGCAGTCCGCGGACAGGGGGCCTAGCCAAAAACATTCAGTACTTC. It encodes CASSPRTGGLAKNIQYF. The chain employs TRBV27 and TRBJ2-4, with 11 bases aligning to TRBD1. The V and J ends lost 5 bases and 0 bases, in that order; junction bases with no gene match: 6. The CDR3 covers 17 residues. The germline V gene has CDR1 MNHEY and CDR2 SMNVEV (reference sequence).

This chain connects TRBV19 to TRBJ1-3; D gene ambiguous. The CDR3 sequence is 15 residues long. CDR1 and CDR2 (germline): LNHDA, SQIVND (reference sequence). The ends were cut back, 0 bases at V and 4 bases at J, with 10 bases in the middle. CDR3 nucleotides: TGTGCCAGTAGTATAGATGGAGGGATAGGAAACACCATATATTTT. Its protein product is CASSIDGGIGNTIYF.

This chain links TRBV4-3 with TRBJ1-2; no reliable D call. The V gene lost 0 bases and the J gene lost 5 bases, with 7 bases spanning the gap. Germline loops: CDR1 LGHNA, CDR2 YSLEER. The CDR3 sequence is 13 residues long. The CDR3 reads CASSQETGYGYTF. Here the CDR3 DNA reads TGCGCCAGCAGCCAAGAAACGGGATATGGCTACACCTTC.

Worth noting for this clone: A read error is the likely source, as a far larger clone sits one nucleotide away. V gene TRBV11-2 combines with J gene TRBJ2-1, with D possibly TRBD2 on 5 matching bases. From germline, CDR1 is SGHAT and CDR2 FQNNGV. CDR3 length equals 14 residues. The CDR3 loop reads CASSLAGLNNKQFF. The CDR3 DNA follows: TGTGCCAGCAGCTTAGCTGGACTGAACAATAAGCAGTTCTTC.